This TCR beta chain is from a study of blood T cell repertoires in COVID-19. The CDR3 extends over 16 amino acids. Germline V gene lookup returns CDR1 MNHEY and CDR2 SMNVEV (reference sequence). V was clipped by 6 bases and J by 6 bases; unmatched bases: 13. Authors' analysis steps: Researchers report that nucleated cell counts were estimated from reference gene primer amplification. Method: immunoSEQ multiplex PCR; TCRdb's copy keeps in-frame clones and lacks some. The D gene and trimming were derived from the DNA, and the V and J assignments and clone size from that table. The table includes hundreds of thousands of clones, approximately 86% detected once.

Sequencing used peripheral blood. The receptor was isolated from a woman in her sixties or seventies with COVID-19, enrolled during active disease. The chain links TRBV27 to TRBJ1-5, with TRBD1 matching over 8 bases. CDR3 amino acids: CASSASSGQVFQPQHF. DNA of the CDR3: TGTGCCAGCAGCGCCAGTTCGGGACAGGTATTTCAGCCCCAGCATTTT.